A single sample gave rise to the 10 T cell receptor beta chains below, sequenced in a study of cytomegalovirus exposure and HLA in healthy donors. 60 Vbeta and 13 Jbeta primers were used in PCR. Here immunoSEQ multiplex PCR was the method, and the copy in TCRdb shows in-frame clones only, minus some. The table has about 190,000 clones, about nine tenths seen once. Sequencing was performed on PBMCs. These receptors all stem from a boy aged 2 to 10 in good health and CMV-seronegative.

V gene TRBV9 combines with J gene TRBJ1-1; no clear D gene. The CDR3 totals 15 residues. V gave up 3 bases and J gave up 6 bases, with 18 bases separating them. Germline V gene lookup returns CDR1 SGDLS and CDR2 YYNGEE. The CDR3: CASSATPGSVAEAFF. CDR3 nucleotide sequence: TGTGCCAGCAGCGCGACGCCGGGGTCAGTCGCTGAAGCTTTCTTT.

The chain has TRBV6-1 and TRBJ2-1; 8 bases are a match to TRBD1. Germline V gene sequence: CDR1 MNHNS, CDR2 SASEGT. J was trimmed by 5 bases and V by 7 bases; bases with no gene match: 7. The CDR3 contains 14 residues. In nucleotides, the CDR3 is TGTGCCAGCATTAGACAGGGGATCAACAATGAGCAGTTCTTC. Amino acid sequence: CASIRQGINNEQFF.

The rearrangement links TRBV28 to TRBJ2-3; 8 bases fit TRBD2. With 11 bases clipped from V and 3 bases from J, the junction kept 7 bases outside the gene matches. This CDR3 has 13 amino acids. Germline lookup yields CDR1 MDHEN and CDR2 SYDVKM. CDR3 region: CAEMASGTDTQYF. CDR3 DNA: TGTGCCGAGATGGCTAGCGGGACAGATACGCAGTATTTT.

The chain couples TRBV28 to TRBJ2-5; 7 bases are shared with TRBD2. CDR1 MDHEN and CDR2 SYDVKM come from the germline V gene. Trimming took 3 bases from V and 5 from J; bases not matched to a gene: 9. The CDR3 loop spans 15 amino acids. The CDR3 DNA reads as TGTGCCAGCAGTTTTTACGGGGAGGGTGCGGAGACCCAGTACTTC. Its translation: CASSFYGEGAETQYF.

The chain links TRBV5-1 to TRBJ1-1; the match to TRBD1 covers 8 bases. CDR1 is SGHRS, CDR2 YFSETQ, per germline. J gave up 3 bases and V 0 bases, and 4 bases lay outside the gene matches. The CDR3 runs 15 residues. This CDR3 is CASSLGWGQDTEAFF. The CDR3 coding sequence is TGCGCCAGCAGCTTGGGTTGGGGACAGGACACTGAAGCTTTCTTT.

This clone appeared a single time. The chain links TRBV11-2 to TRBJ2-7, with TRBD1 matching 9 bases. The CDR3 runs to 17 residues. V was pared by 5 bases and J by 2 bases, with 13 bases of the junction left unmatched. Germline lookup yields CDR1 SGHAT and CDR2 FQNNGV. The CDR3 DNA follows: TGTGCCAGCAGCCCCGACAGTAGGGACAGGGCCCCCTACGAGCAGTACTTC. Encoded protein: CASSPDSRDRAPYEQYF.

The V and J genes are TRBV5-1 and TRBJ2-1; TRBD2 matches 11 bases. The CDR3 extends over 16 amino acids. Germline CDR1 reads SGHRS; CDR2 reads YFSETQ. Germline trimming cut 2 bases from V and 3 bases from J; bases unmatched to any gene: 4. Here the CDR3 reads CASSFIGTSGYNEQFF. The DNA of the CDR3 is TGCGCCAGCAGCTTCATCGGGACTAGCGGCTACAATGAGCAGTTCTTC.

The CDR3 is CASSARQGLSGNTIYF. The CDR3, as DNA: TGTGCCAGCAGCGCTAGACAGGGGCTCTCTGGAAACACCATATATTTT. The chain has TRBV9 and TRBJ1-3; 8 positions agree with TRBD1. After removal of 3 bases from V and 0 bases from J, the junction contained 5 bases not matched to a gene. Germline assignment: CDR1 SGDLS and CDR2 YYNGEE. This CDR3 comprises 16 residues.

The CDR3 coding sequence is TGCAGCGTTGTCGGGCAGGGTCCCTACGAGCAGTACTTC. It is translated as CSVVGQGPYEQYF. This chain connects TRBV29-1 to TRBJ2-7, with a tentative D call TRBD1 (5 bases). Germline loops: CDR1 SQVTM, CDR2 ANQGSEA. The CDR3 totals 13 residues. Between the trimmed V and J ends, which lost 4 bases and 2 bases, there was a span of 12 bases.

V gene TRBV6-5 combines with J gene TRBJ2-3; 13 bases are shared with TRBD2. The V gene's germline CDR1 is MNHEY and CDR2 SVGAGI. This CDR3 is 16 amino acids long. After removal of 0 bases from V and 6 bases from J, the junction contained 3 bases not matched to a gene. CDR3 residues: CASSYSPTSGGDTQYF. Here the CDR3 DNA reads TGTGCCAGCAGTTACTCACCGACTAGCGGGGGGGATACGCAGTATTTT.